Listed below are T cell receptor beta chains from one sample, sequenced in a study of CD8 T cells in ankylosing spondylitis. TCRdb ran MiXCR on the 5' RACE reads and lists one entry per CDR3 protein. This repertoire shows some 240,000 distinct CDR3 sequences, under 20% found once; its top ten account for roughly a third. The sequencing sample was made of blood, either unsorted or a sorted T cell fraction (not recorded which). Receptors were obtained from a male donor with ankylosing spondylitis or in good health (not recorded which). The CDR3 runs from the conserved cysteine through the conserved F or W. The size field is filled for only some rows; it gives once, few, many or a size class.

j_gene	v_gene	abundance	len	CDR3aa
TRBJ2-5	TRBV7-8	NA	14	CASSLADWWETQYF
TRBJ2-1	TRBV28	NA	13	CASSRPTSGYRFF
TRBJ2-3	TRBV10-3	few	13	CAIKDRSTDTQYF
TRBJ2-1	TRBV4-1	NA	12	CASSHRTNEQFF
TRBJ2-5	TRBV29-1	few	18	CSVEEEDREGLLAETQYF
TRBJ2-2	TRBV12-3/TRBV12-4	many	16	CASSLSGAMNTGELFF
TRBJ1-2	TRBV10-3	NA	16	CAIRNPRGGGSYGYTF
TRBJ2-7	TRBV4-3	NA	16	CASSPGPGAGIYEQYF
TRBJ2-2	TRBV4-1	NA	16	CASSQDPGGPTGELFF
TRBJ2-5	TRBV9	NA	14	CASSVSGRQETQYF
TRBJ1-2	TRBV27	few	16	CASSPTSGARDYGYTF
TRBJ2-7	TRBV27	few	15	CASSPGTSGRYEQYF
TRBJ1-1	TRBV27	few	15	CASSTIYRGSTEAFF
TRBJ1-1	TRBV5-1	many	13	CASSLAKDTEAFF
TRBJ2-3	TRBV20-1	NA	15	CSARYLTDPTDTQYF
TRBJ2-7	TRBV27	many	14	CASSYRGGLDEQYF
TRBJ2-1	TRBV5-1	NA	17	CASRGLAGGRRYNEQFF
TRBJ2-7	TRBV5-1	NA	14	CASSSPGTVGEQYF
TRBJ1-2	TRBV4-2	few	16	CASSQDSQGFYYGYTF
TRBJ2-2	TRBV7-9	NA	15	CASSSMGAHTGELFF
TRBJ2-7	TRBV6-5	NA	16	CASSSSYDEGPYEQYF
TRBJ2-1	TRBV14	NA	17	CASSRLAGGLPYNEQFF
TRBJ2-5	TRBV29-1	NA	11	CSVDTEETQYF
TRBJ2-1	TRBV11-2	NA	17	CASSLVLRLGPSREQFF
TRBJ2-5	TRBV7-9	NA	13	CASSPYAPETQYF
TRBJ2-5	TRBV29-1	few	13	CSVVSGYEETQYF
TRBJ2-7	TRBV7-2	NA	16	CASSESGGGPTYEQYF
TRBJ2-4	TRBV11-2	few	18	CASSFWPGGDNGKNIQYF
TRBJ2-1	TRBV7-2	few	15	CASSLDWMGYNEQFF
TRBJ1-2	TRBV29-1	NA	14	CSVYSEDRDYGYTF
TRBJ2-6	TRBV18	NA	22	CASSLLVPFGGDRGSGANVLTF
TRBJ2-1	TRBV4-3	NA	17	CASSQVAARIGYNEQFF
TRBJ2-1	TRBV29-1	NA	16	CSVDRRGGTSESEQFF
TRBJ1-1	TRBV29-1	many	13	CSVFQGRLAEAFF
TRBJ1-5	TRBV10-3	NA	15	CAISALDRENQPQHF
TRBJ2-5	TRBV12-3/TRBV12-4	few	13	CASSPLYQETQYF
TRBJ2-7	TRBV29-1	NA	13	CSVDIAGLYEQYF
TRBJ2-1	TRBV27	NA	22	CASSLLRGRDMTSGSKGNEQFF
TRBJ2-5	TRBV7-9	few	15	CASSLWDSTVETQYF
TRBJ2-2	TRBV4-1	NA	16	CASSQHRGQNTGELFF
TRBJ2-2	TRBV6-4	few	15	CASSDGSFTGELFFF
TRBJ1-4	TRBV5-1	few	12	CASRLDTEKLFF